A selection of T cell receptor beta chains follows, all from one sample in a study of T-cell reconstitution after alpha-beta-depleted transplantation in children. TCRdb fed the PCR reads into MiXCR, producing one record per CDR3 protein. Among hundreds of thousands of distinct CDR3 sequences, roughly 24% were seen once, and the ten largest hold about 14%. The source material was PBMCs, mostly from graft donor cells, sampled 360 days after TCRalphabeta/CD19-depleted stem cell transplant. Receptor source: a boy in the first two years of life who had a stem cell transplant for acute myeloid leukemia, so the T cells may come from the graft donor. The CDR3 runs from the conserved cysteine through the conserved F or W. A D gene is named only where the DNA matches it firmly. Expanded clones get a size class; other rows say once, few or many, or leave the size out.

D gene: -; J gene: TRBJ2-3; V gene: TRBV5-6; clone size: -; CDR3 protein: CASSFRLPSLMSTDTQYF; CDR3 DNA: TGTGCCAGCAGCTTTAGGCTCCCGTCCTTGATGAGCACAGATACGCAGTATTTT
D gene: -; J gene: TRBJ1-5; V gene: TRBV15; clone size: -; CDR3 protein: CATSWSGQPQHF; CDR3 DNA: TGTGCCACCAGCTGGTCAGGTCAGCCCCAGCATTTT
D gene: TRBD1; J gene: TRBJ2-7; V gene: TRBV6-5; clone size: many; CDR3 protein: CASSFRDRAYEQYF; CDR3 DNA: TGTGCCAGCAGTTTTCGGGACAGGGCTTACGAGCAGTACTTC
D gene: -; J gene: TRBJ2-4; V gene: TRBV2; clone size: many; CDR3 protein: CASSEALNIQYF; CDR3 DNA: TGTGCCAGCAGTGAAGCGCTGAACATTCAGTACTTC
D gene: -; J gene: TRBJ2-2; V gene: TRBV7-3; clone size: many; CDR3 protein: CASSSIAGRPTNTGELFF; CDR3 DNA: TGTGCCAGCAGTTCTATAGCAGGACGACCGACGAACACCGGGGAGCTGTTTTTT
D gene: -; J gene: TRBJ2-7; V gene: TRBV12-3/TRBV12-4; clone size: -; CDR3 protein: CASSLGVRATGEQYF; CDR3 DNA: TGTGCCAGCAGTTTGGGTGTTCGGGCTACCGGCGAGCAGTACTTC
D gene: TRBD1; J gene: TRBJ2-1; V gene: TRBV11-2; clone size: -; CDR3 protein: CASSLNRGERADYNEQFF; CDR3 DNA: TGTGCCAGCAGCTTAAACAGGGGAGAACGCGCGGATTACAATGAGCAGTTCTTC
D gene: TRBD1; J gene: TRBJ2-7; V gene: TRBV5-1; clone size: many; CDR3 protein: CASSVWGTEDYEQYF; CDR3 DNA: TGCGCCAGCAGCGTTTGGGGGACAGAAGACTACGAGCAGTACTTC
D gene: TRBD2; J gene: TRBJ2-6; V gene: TRBV29-1; clone size: many; CDR3 protein: CSVGTGGSGANVLTF; CDR3 DNA: TGCAGCGTTGGAACGGGAGGCTCTGGGGCCAACGTCCTGACTTTC
D gene: -; J gene: TRBJ2-5; V gene: TRBV2; clone size: -; CDR3 protein: CASSEGHDFEETQYF; CDR3 DNA: TGTGCCAGCAGTGAAGGGCACGATTTCGAAGAGACCCAGTACTTC
D gene: -; J gene: TRBJ1-2; V gene: TRBV28; clone size: few; CDR3 protein: CASSPDVNYGYTF; CDR3 DNA: TGTGCCAGCAGCCCTGACGTAAACTATGGCTACACCTTC
D gene: TRBD2; J gene: TRBJ2-2; V gene: TRBV7-7; clone size: many; CDR3 protein: CASSPGQHSGGVRTGELFF; CDR3 DNA: TGTGCCAGCAGCCCAGGACAGCATAGCGGGGGAGTACGGACCGGGGAGCTGTTTTTT
D gene: -; J gene: TRBJ2-5; V gene: TRBV6-5; clone size: -; CDR3 protein: CASSYTHGVSETQYF; CDR3 DNA: TGTGCCAGCAGTTACACTCACGGGGTTAGCGAGACCCAGTACTTC
D gene: -; J gene: TRBJ2-7; V gene: TRBV12-3/TRBV12-4; clone size: many; CDR3 protein: CASSNRIGISYEQYF; CDR3 DNA: TGTGCCAGCAGTAACCGGATCGGCATCTCCTACGAGCAGTACTTC
D gene: TRBD2; J gene: TRBJ2-1; V gene: TRBV5-1; clone size: -; CDR3 protein: CASSLTSGINNEQFF; CDR3 DNA: TGCGCCAGCAGCTTAACTAGCGGTATTAACAATGAGCAGTTCTTC
D gene: -; J gene: TRBJ1-2; V gene: TRBV24-1; clone size: many; CDR3 protein: CATSDSGANYGYTF; CDR3 DNA: TGTGCCACCAGTGATTCGGGGGCTAACTATGGCTACACCTTC
D gene: TRBD1; J gene: TRBJ2-5; V gene: TRBV20-1; clone size: -; CDR3 protein: CSARGDRHSETQYF; CDR3 DNA: TGCAGTGCTAGAGGGGACAGGCACTCGGAGACCCAGTACTTC
D gene: TRBD1; J gene: TRBJ1-1; V gene: TRBV29-1; clone size: many; CDR3 protein: CSVEDAGQGPGYTEAFF; CDR3 DNA: TGCAGCGTTGAAGATGCCGGACAGGGCCCAGGATACACTGAAGCTTTCTTT
D gene: -; J gene: TRBJ1-2; V gene: TRBV4-3; clone size: -; CDR3 protein: CASSSWTVGNYGYTF; CDR3 DNA: TGCGCCAGCAGCTCCTGGACAGTCGGGAACTATGGCTACACCTTC
D gene: TRBD1; J gene: TRBJ2-1; V gene: TRBV3-1; clone size: -; CDR3 protein: CASSQGQGSAEQFF; CDR3 DNA: TGTGCCAGCAGCCAAGGACAGGGGAGCGCTGAGCAGTTCTTC
D gene: -; J gene: TRBJ2-7; V gene: TRBV5-6; clone size: few; CDR3 protein: CASSLMVGGYEQYF; CDR3 DNA: TGTGCCAGCAGCTTGATGGTAGGGGGGTACGAGCAGTACTTC
D gene: -; J gene: TRBJ2-1; V gene: TRBV12-5; clone size: -; CDR3 protein: CASGTGTNNEQFF; CDR3 DNA: TGTGCTAGTGGGACCGGGACAAACAATGAGCAGTTCTTC
D gene: -; J gene: TRBJ1-5; V gene: TRBV25-1; clone size: few; CDR3 protein: CASRCGTFSNQPQHF; CDR3 DNA: TGTGCCAGCAGATGCGGGACATTTAGCAATCAGCCCCAGCATTTT
D gene: -; J gene: TRBJ2-6; V gene: TRBV6-1; clone size: -; CDR3 protein: CASHTGTKRSGANVLTF; CDR3 DNA: TGTGCCAGCCACACCGGGACGAAGAGGTCTGGGGCCAACGTCCTGACTTTC
D gene: TRBD2; J gene: TRBJ2-5; V gene: TRBV7-2; clone size: few; CDR3 protein: CASSPGSRGQETQYF; CDR3 DNA: TGTGCCAGCAGCCCCGGTTCGCGGGGGCAAGAGACCCAGTACTTC